This T cell receptor (beta chain) is drawn from a study of cytomegalovirus exposure and HLA in healthy donors. Remarks on this clone: Its antigen remains unknown.

Vbeta (60) and Jbeta (13) primers were used in the PCR. Sequenced by immunoSEQ multiplex PCR; TCRdb stores in-frame clones only, minus some. The table records roughly 93,000 clones, roughly four fifths of them present only once. With V trimmed by 0 bases and J by 5 bases, 4 bases remained unmatched. The germline V gene has CDR1 SGHNT and CDR2 YENEEA. CDR3 length: 15 residues. The study's findings and limits: Later on, an analysis found that several of the most significant clusters appeared to be linked to common viral pathogens, which included parvovirus B19. The classifier reportedly diagnosed cytomegalovirus status with high sensitivity and specificity. Cytomegalovirus association was assigned to 150 to 200 TCR beta chains.

The TCR sequence derives from a human donor in good health. Sequenced input: PBMCs. The chain joins TRBV11-3 to TRBJ2-1, with TRBD2 matching 7 bases. The CDR3 coding sequence is TGTGCCAGCAGCTTAGATGGGAGGGCTCACAATGAGCAGTTCTTC. Translation: CASSLDGRAHNEQFF.